This TCR beta chain is from a study of T cell repertoires in cytomegalovirus infection. Trimming took off 0 bases at V and 4 bases at J, with 17 bases between the two ends. The CDR3 totals 17 residues. Germline loops: CDR1 KGHDR, CDR2 SFDVKD. TCRdb redid the calling of the reads with MiXCR, one entry per CDR3 protein. Of approximately 70,000 distinct CDR3 sequences listed, around 21% are singletons. On this clonotype itself: Its target is unknown.

Findings and caveats of the study: Within the response measured ex vivo, HLA-C-restricted CMV-specific TCR beta clonotypes were dominant. Summed public TCR beta family frequency identified CMV carriers bearing the relevant HLA.

The rearrangement uses TRBV24-1 and TRBJ2-5; TRBD2 is a possible D gene (6 bases). Sequenced material: PBMCs, sequenced either directly or after in vitro stimulation (not recorded which). This receptor was identified in a human donor in good health (CMV status not recorded). Some clones in this sample may be carry-over from other donors' samples. CDR3 in DNA: TGTGCCACCAGTGATTTGGGCGGGACTGCCAGACTAGAGACCCAGTACTTC. Protein sequence: CATSDLGGTARLETQYF.